This note documents a single T cell receptor beta chain sequence. Its antigen is not identified. This CDR3 contains 12 residues. Trimming took 1 base from V and 7 from J; bases not matched to a gene: 1. Germline lookup yields CDR1 SGHDT and CDR2 YYEEEE. These data come from a study of shared clonotypes between healthy human individuals. Study-wide results and caveats: As a rule, naive subsets had a larger estimated richness than memory subsets. Only a few donors were included, so the genetic and exposure-history diversity represented was limited.

Deep-level running was used for the assay. Replicate PCRs from sorted subsets contained roughly 200 ng DNA, which is around 30,000 T cell genomes. The table came from immunoSEQ multiplex PCR; TCRdb's copy has only in-frame clones and leaves some out. The sample yields over 1.4 million clones, about 96% seen once. Sequenced sample: naive CD4+ T cells sorted from blood. Subset noted: CD45RA+ positively selected. The receptor was isolated from a young man in good health. V gene TRBV5-6 combines with J gene TRBJ2-7; 8 bases are a match to TRBD1. CDR3 sequence: CASSLTGGEQYF. The CDR3 nucleotides read TGTGCCAGCAGCTTGACAGGGGGAGAGCAGTACTTC.